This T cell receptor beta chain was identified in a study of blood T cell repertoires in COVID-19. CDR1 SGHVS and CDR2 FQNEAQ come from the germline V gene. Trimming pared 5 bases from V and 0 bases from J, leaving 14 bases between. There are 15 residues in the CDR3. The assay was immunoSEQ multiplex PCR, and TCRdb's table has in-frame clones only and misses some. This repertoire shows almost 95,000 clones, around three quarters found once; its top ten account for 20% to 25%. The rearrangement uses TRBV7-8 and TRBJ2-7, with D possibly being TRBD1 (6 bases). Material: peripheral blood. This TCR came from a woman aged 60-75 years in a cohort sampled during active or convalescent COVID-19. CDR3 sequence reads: CASSPQGHISYEQYF. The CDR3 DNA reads TGTGCCAGCAGCCCCCAGGGACATATCTCCTACGAGCAGTACTTC. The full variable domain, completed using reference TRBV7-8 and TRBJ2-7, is GAGVSQSPRYKVAKRGQDVALRCDPISGHVSLFWYQQALGQGPEFLTYFQNEAQLDKSGLPSDRFFAERPEGSVSTLKIQRTQQEDSAVYLCASSPQGHISYEQYFGPGTRLTVT.